This T cell receptor (beta chain) comes out of a study of T cell changes during pregnancy in multiple sclerosis. TCRdb's copy holds only in-frame clones and misses some; the assay was immunoSEQ multiplex PCR. The sample consists of approximately 51,000 clones, 90% to 95% of them appearing once. As regards this clone: Other DNA sequences within the sample encode an identical CDR3.

Trimming took 2 bases from V and 6 from J; bases not matched to a gene: 6. CDR3 length: 15 amino acids. Germline-derived CDR1 and CDR2 are SGDLS and YYNGEE. The sample in question was CD4+ T cells from peripheral blood mononuclear cells, obtained in the second trimester of pregnancy. This receptor was identified in a female donor with multiple sclerosis, enrolled in a pregnancy study. V is TRBV9 and J is TRBJ2-1; 9 nucleotides match TRBD2. In DNA, the CDR3 is TGTGCCAGCAGCGTGGGGGCTAGCGGGATCAATGAGCAGTTCTTC. Translated, it gives CASSVGASGINEQFF.